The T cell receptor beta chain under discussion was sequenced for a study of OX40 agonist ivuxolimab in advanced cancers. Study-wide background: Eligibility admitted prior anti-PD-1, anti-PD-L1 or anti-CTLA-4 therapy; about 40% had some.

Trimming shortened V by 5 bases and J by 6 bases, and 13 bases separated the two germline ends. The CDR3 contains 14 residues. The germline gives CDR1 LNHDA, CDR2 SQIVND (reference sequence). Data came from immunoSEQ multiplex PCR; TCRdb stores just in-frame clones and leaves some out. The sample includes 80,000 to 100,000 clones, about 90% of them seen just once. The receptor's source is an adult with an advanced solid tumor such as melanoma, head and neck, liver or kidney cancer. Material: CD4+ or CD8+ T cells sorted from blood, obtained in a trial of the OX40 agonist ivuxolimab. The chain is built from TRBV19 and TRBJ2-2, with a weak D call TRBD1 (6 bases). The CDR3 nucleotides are TGTGCCAGTAGTGAACAGGGTGGTTCCGGGGAGCTGTTTTTT. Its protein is CASSEQGGSGELFF. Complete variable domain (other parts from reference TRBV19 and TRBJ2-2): DGGITQSPKYLFRKEGQNVTLSCEQNLNHDAMYWYRQDPGQGLRLIYYSQIVNDFQKGDIAEGYSVSREKKESFPLTVTSAQKNPTAFYLCASSEQGGSGELFFGEGSRLTVL.